Described below is a single T cell receptor beta chain sequence and its context. This entry belongs to a study of blood T cell repertoires in COVID-19. Per the germline V gene, CDR1 is MNHEY and CDR2 is SVGEGT. The CDR3 has 14 residues. The V end was cut by 2 bases, the J end by 3 bases, with 9 bases between. Adults between about 18 and 89 years of age took part from about two dozen US areas. Cohorts were determined from participant-reported clinical history. Under the authors' procedure: Nucleated cell counts were estimated from reference gene primer amplification. Sequencing was performed with immunoSEQ multiplex PCR; in TCRdb, only in-frame clones are kept and a portion is missing. The DNA gave D and trimming, while V, J and clone size come from that table. The sample has roughly 420,000 clones, roughly 88% seen once.

Sequencing used PBMCs or T cells enriched from blood (not recorded which). The origin of this receptor is a woman aged 25 to 39 with acute COVID-19. The chain carries TRBV6-2 or TRBV6-3 and TRBJ2-3, with D perhaps TRBD1 (5 bases). CDR3 protein: CASSYEQATDTQYF. CDR3 in DNA: TGTGCCAGCAGTTACGAACAGGCGACAGATACGCAGTATTTT.